This TCR beta chain was sequenced for a study of blood T cell repertoires in COVID-19. Study as a whole: Whether acute or convalescent, the COVID-19 samples came from the United States, Italy and Spain. In each case, the material was cDNA or gDNA derived from T cells, B-cell-depleted T cells, or PBMCs.

Original handling: Amplification with reference gene primers provided the estimates of nucleated cell counts. The data were produced by immunoSEQ multiplex PCR, yet TCRdb's version contains in-frame clones alone and is incomplete. V and J calls plus clone size are reproduced from that table; the DNA served to infer D and trimming. The sample has over 400,000 clones; roughly 85% are singletons. The CDR3 is made up of 14 amino acids. Trimming cost V 2 bases and J 4 bases, with 12 bases left between them. CDR1 and CDR2 (germline): SGHRS, YFSETQ. The chain links TRBV5-1 to TRBJ1-1; maybe TRBD1 (5 bases). This sequence was found in a human donor in a cohort sampled during active COVID-19. The sequenced sample consisted of peripheral blood. Here the CDR3 reads CASSLGVPTTEAFF. DNA of the CDR3: TGCGCCAGCAGCTTAGGGGTTCCGACCACTGAAGCTTTCTTT.